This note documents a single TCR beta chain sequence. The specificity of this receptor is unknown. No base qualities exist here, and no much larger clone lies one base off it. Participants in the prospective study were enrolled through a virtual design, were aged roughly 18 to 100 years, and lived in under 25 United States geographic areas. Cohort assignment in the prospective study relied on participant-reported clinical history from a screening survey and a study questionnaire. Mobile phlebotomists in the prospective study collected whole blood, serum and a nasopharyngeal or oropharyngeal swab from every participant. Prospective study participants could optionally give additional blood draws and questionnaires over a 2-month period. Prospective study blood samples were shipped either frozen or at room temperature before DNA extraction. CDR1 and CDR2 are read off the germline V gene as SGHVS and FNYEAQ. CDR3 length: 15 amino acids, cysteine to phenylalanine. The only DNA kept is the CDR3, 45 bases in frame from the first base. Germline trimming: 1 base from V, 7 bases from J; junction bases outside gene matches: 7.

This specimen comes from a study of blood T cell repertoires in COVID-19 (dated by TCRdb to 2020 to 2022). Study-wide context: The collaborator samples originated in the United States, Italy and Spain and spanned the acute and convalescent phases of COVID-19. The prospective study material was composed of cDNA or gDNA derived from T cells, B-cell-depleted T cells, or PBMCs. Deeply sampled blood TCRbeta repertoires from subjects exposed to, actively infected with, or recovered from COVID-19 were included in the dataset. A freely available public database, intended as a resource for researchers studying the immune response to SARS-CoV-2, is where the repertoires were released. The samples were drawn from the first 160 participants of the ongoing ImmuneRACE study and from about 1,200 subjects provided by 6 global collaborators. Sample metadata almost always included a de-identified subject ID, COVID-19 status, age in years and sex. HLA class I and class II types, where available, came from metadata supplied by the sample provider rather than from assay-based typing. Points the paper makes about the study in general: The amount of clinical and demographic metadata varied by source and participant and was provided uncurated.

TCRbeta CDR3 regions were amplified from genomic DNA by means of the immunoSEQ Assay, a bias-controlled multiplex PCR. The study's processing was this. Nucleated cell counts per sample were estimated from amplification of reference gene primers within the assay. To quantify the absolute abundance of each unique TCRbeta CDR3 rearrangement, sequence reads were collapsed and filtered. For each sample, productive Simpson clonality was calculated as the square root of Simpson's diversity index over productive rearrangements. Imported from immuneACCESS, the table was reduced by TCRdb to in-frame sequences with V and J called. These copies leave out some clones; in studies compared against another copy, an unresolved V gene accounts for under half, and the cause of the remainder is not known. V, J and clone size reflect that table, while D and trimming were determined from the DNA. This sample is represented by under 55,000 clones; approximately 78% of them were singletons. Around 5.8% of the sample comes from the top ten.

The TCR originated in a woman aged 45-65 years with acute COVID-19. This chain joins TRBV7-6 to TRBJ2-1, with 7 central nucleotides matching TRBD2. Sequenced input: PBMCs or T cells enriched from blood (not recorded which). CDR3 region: CASSLVGGGVNEQFF. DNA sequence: TGTGCCAGCAGCTTAGTAGGTGGGGGGGTAAATGAGCAGTTCTTC.